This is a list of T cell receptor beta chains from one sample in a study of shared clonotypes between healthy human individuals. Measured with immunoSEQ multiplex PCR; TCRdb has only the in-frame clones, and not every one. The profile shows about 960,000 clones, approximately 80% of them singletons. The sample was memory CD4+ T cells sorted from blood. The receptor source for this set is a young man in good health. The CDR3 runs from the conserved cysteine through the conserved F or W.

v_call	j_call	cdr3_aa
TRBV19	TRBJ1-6	CASSFGQGTDSPLHF
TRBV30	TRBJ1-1	CAWRSGGTAFF
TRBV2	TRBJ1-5	CASSEGQVNNQPQHF
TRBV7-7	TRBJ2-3	CASSLGTSGPTDTQYF
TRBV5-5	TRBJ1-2	CASSFGRIPDYGYTF
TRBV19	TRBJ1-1	CASSIYGAGTNTEAFF
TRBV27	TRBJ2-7	CASKRGGQGQSSYEQYF
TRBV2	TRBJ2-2	CASIEAGGTGELFF
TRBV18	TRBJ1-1	CASSPGTGRTEAFF
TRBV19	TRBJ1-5	CASSRPGDAGGQPQHF
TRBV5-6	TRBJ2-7	CASSLGSGGPYEQYF
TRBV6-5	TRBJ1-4	CASSYSFGDSNEKLFF
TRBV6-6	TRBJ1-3	CASKGGSTGNTIYF
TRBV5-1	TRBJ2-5	CASSPGLAGGQETQYF